One sample yielded the 29 T cell receptor beta chains listed below, sequenced in a study of identical twins. TCRdb called the 5' RACE reads again in MiXCR, with one record for every CDR3 protein. The table has around 670,000 distinct CDR3 sequences, 5.5% to 6.5% seen once. The sequencing sample was made of naive T cells sorted from blood. The source of these receptors is a man aged 18 to 29 in good health.

This clonotype has only a few counts. The gene calls are TRBV5-1 and TRBJ2-3, with 10 bases that match TRBD1. V lost 4 bases, J lost 2 bases, and 7 bases stayed unmatched. The CDR3 contains 16 residues. Germline assignment: CDR1 SGHRS and CDR2 YFSETQ. The CDR3 here is CASSTRTGGSTDTQYF. In nucleotides, the CDR3 is TGCGCCAGCAGCACCCGGACAGGGGGGTCCACAGATACGCAGTATTTT.

This clonotype was found a few times. The J gene is TRBJ2-1, the V gene TRBV6-2 or TRBV6-3, with 10 nucleotides matching TRBD2. CDR1 and CDR2 from the germline V gene are MNHEY and SVGEGT. The J segment lost 1 base and the V segment lost 6 bases, leaving 12 bases of the junction unmatched. The CDR3 runs to 18 residues. The CDR3 loop reads CASRYTNEREGSYNEQFF. CDR3 DNA: TGTGCCAGCAGATATACAAACGAGCGGGAGGGGTCCTACAATGAGCAGTTCTTC.

On this clonotype: A much bigger clone sits one base away, suggesting this may be a read error. The chain joins TRBV5-6 to TRBJ2-3, with D possibly being TRBD2 (5 bases). The CDR3 covers 14 residues. V was pared by 8 bases and J by 1 base, with 14 bases between. The germline CDR1 and CDR2 sequences are SGHDT and YYEEEE. Written as DNA, the CDR3 is TGTGCCAGTCTCCAGGAGGACGGCACAGATACGCAGTATTTT. Amino acid sequence: CASLQEDGTDTQYF.

This clonotype has a count of ten or more. The chain has TRBV6-1 and TRBJ2-3; 10 bases agree with TRBD2. The CDR3 contains 14 residues. Germline V CDR1 and CDR2: MNHNS, SASEGT. J was trimmed by 5 bases and V by 10 bases; bases with no gene match: 9. In nucleotides, the CDR3 is TGTGCCACCTCCCTCGGACTAGCGGTAGATACGCAGTATTTT. Translation: CATSLGLAVDTQYF.

In this sample, this clonotype turned up many times. This sequence joins TRBV12-3 or TRBV12-4 and TRBJ2-5; 9 bases agree with TRBD1. Trimming removed 7 bases from V and 3 bases from J; junction bases left unmatched: 6. The CDR3 sequence is 14 residues long. In nucleotides, the CDR3 is TGTGCCAGCAAGAGACGGGACAGGGAAGAGACCCAGTACTTC. Translation: CASKRRDREETQYF.

This clonotype was seen a handful of times. The chain combines TRBV27 with TRBJ1-6; D is possibly TRBD1 (5 bases). Germline loops: CDR1 MNHEY, CDR2 SMNVEV (reference sequence). Between the trimmed V and J ends, which lost 6 bases and 4 bases, there was a span of 22 bases. The CDR3 loop spans 18 amino acids. The CDR3 protein is CASRLRDSNSLYNSPLHF. The CDR3 bases are TGTGCCAGCAGACTCCGTGACAGCAACTCCTTGTATAATTCACCCCTCCACTTT.

The chain has TRBV15 and TRBJ2-1; D is ambiguous. Germline-derived CDR1 and CDR2 are LNHNV and YYDKDF (reference sequence). This CDR3 spans 11 amino acids. The V end lost 8 bases, the J end lost 8 bases, and 10 bases lay between the germline ends. CDR3 region: CATRESDEQFF. The CDR3 region has the DNA TGTGCCACCCGAGAGAGCGATGAGCAGTTCTTC.

This chain links TRBV23-1 with TRBJ2-7; the match to TRBD2 covers 10 bases. TRBV23-1 has ORF status, its function being uncertain. The CDR3 spans 13 residues. Trimming removed 0 bases from V and 11 bases from J; junction bases left unmatched: 4. CDR3 coding DNA: TGCGCCAGCAGTCAATCGGCTAGCGGGAGAAAGTACTTC. As protein: CASSQSASGRKYF.

This clonotype showed up many times. The chain recombines TRBV29-1 with TRBJ2-5; 13 nucleotides align to TRBD2. Germline V gives CDR1 SQVTM, CDR2 ANQGSEA. The CDR3 is made up of 14 amino acids. The CDR3 region is CSGTSGRAVETQYF. For the CDR3, the DNA is TGCAGTGGAACTAGCGGGAGGGCCGTGGAGACCCAGTACTTC.

The CDR3 DNA reads TGTGCCTGGACCCAGTTCGGGGCCGAATACACCGGGGAGCTGTTTTTT. Protein product: CAWTQFGAEYTGELFF. The V gene is TRBV30, the J gene TRBJ2-2; either TRBD1 or TRBD2 may fit D (5 bases each). CDR1 is GTSNPN, CDR2 SVGIG, per germline (reference sequence). V gave up 4 bases and J gave up 3 bases, with 18 bases separating them. This CDR3 is built from 16 residues. The full variable domain, rest sourced from reference TRBV30 and TRBJ2-2, is SQTIHQWPATLVQPVGSPLSLECTVEGTSNPNLYWYRQAAGRGLQLLFYSVGIGQISSEVPQNLSASRPQDRQFILSSKKLLLSDSGFYLCAWTQFGAEYTGELFFGEGSRLTVL.

This chain connects TRBV24-1 to TRBJ2-2; D might be TRBD2 (5 bases). V lost 7 bases, J lost 5 bases, and 10 bases lay in between. The CDR3 covers 13 residues. In germline, CDR1 is KGHDR, CDR2 SFDVKD. Written as DNA, the CDR3 is TGTGCCACCAGAAGGACGGGGACCGGGGAGCTGTTTTTT. Encoded protein: CATRRTGTGELFF.

This clonotype was counted ten times or more. The V call is TRBV20-1, the J call TRBJ2-7; TRBD1 is a possible D gene (7 bases). The CDR3 sequence is 14 residues long. From germline, CDR1 is DFQATT and CDR2 SNEGSKA (reference sequence). V was clipped by 0 bases and J by 4 bases, with 13 bases between them. The CDR3 nucleotides are TGCAGTGCTAGAGATCCCCAGGGGGGATACGAGCAGTACTTC. Its translation: CSARDPQGGYEQYF.

This clonotype has a count of ten or more. The chain employs TRBV10-2 and TRBJ1-2, with 7 bases fitting TRBD1. The V gene's germline CDR1 is WSHSY and CDR2 SAAADI. CDR3 length: 13 residues. V lost 4 bases to trimming and J lost 7 bases; unmatched junction nucleotides: 6. This CDR3 reads CASSAYTGAGYTF. CDR3 coding DNA: TGCGCCAGCAGTGCCTACACAGGGGCTGGCTACACCTTC.

This clonotype was recorded at least ten times. The chain combines TRBV10-3 with TRBJ2-7, with a tentative D call TRBD2 (5 bases). Germline assignment: CDR1 ENHRY and CDR2 SYGVKD. V was trimmed by 1 base and J by 7 bases, leaving 8 bases between them. The CDR3 is 12 amino acids. The CDR3 coding sequence is TGTGCCATCAGTGAGTTCCCGGGGGAGCAGTACTTC. It translates to CAISEFPGEQYF.

In its sample, this clonotype was seen a few times. The J gene is TRBJ2-7, the V gene TRBV12-3 or TRBV12-4; no clear D gene. With 0 bases removed from V and 2 bases from J, the gap between germline ends came to 8 bases. This CDR3 is 14 amino acids long. Here the CDR3 reads CASSLAESTYEQYF. CDR3 DNA: TGTGCCAGCAGTTTAGCGGAATCTACCTACGAGCAGTACTTC.

Many counts were recorded for this clonotype. The CDR3 coding sequence is TGTGCCAGCAGTTTAAGACTAGCGGGAGTCGGAAATGAGCAGTTCTTC. It codes for CASSLRLAGVGNEQFF. The chain combines TRBV12-3 or TRBV12-4 with TRBJ2-1; 12 bases agree with TRBD2. CDR3 length equals 16 residues. V shed 2 bases, J shed 7 bases, and the junction held 6 bases outside the gene matches.

J is TRBJ2-7 and V is TRBV12-5; 7 nucleotides line up with TRBD2. Germline V gives CDR1 LGHNT, CDR2 FRNRAP. This CDR3 comprises 13 residues. V shed 2 bases and J 6 bases; nucleotides not matched to a gene: 4. CDR3 amino acids: CASGLTSEGEQYV. The CDR3 nucleotides are TGTGCTAGTGGTTTGACTAGCGAGGGCGAGCAGTACGTC.

This clonotype was recorded many times. CDR3 amino acids: CATQTGSYNEQFF. The CDR3 DNA sequence: TGTGCCACTCAAACAGGATCCTACAATGAGCAGTTCTTC. This sequence joins TRBV24-1 and TRBJ2-1, with D possibly matching TRBD1 (5 bases). The CDR3 totals 13 residues. The V end lost 10 bases, the J end lost 1 base, and 10 bases lay between the germline ends. CDR1 and CDR2 from the germline V gene are KGHDR and SFDVKD.

The chain links TRBV11-2 to TRBJ2-7, with 12 bases lining up with TRBD2. V shed 7 bases, J shed 0 bases, and the junction held 16 bases outside the gene matches. There are 19 residues in the CDR3. Per the germline V gene, CDR1 is SGHAT and CDR2 is FQNNGV. CDR3 nucleotides: TGTGCCAGCAACCTTCTCCTCGGACTAGCGGGACGAAGCTCCTACGAGCAGTACTTC. Its translation is CASNLLLGLAGRSSYEQYF.

The chain recombines TRBV28 with TRBJ2-7, with 7 bases fitting TRBD2. This CDR3 has 14 residues. The V gene's germline CDR1 is MDHEN and CDR2 SYDVKM. Unmatched junction bases numbered 7, after V lost 8 bases and J lost 0 bases. For the CDR3, the DNA is TGTGCCAGCGGCGAGGGAGGGCGCTCCTACGAGCAGTACTTC. Protein product: CASGEGGRSYEQYF.

This clonotype was detected many times. This chain uses TRBV5-1 with TRBJ2-7; D is tentatively TRBD1 or TRBD2 (5 bases each). Deletions cut 1 base from V and 5 bases from J, with 13 bases between. The CDR3 runs 14 residues. Germline-derived CDR1 and CDR2 are SGHRS and YFSETQ. The CDR3, as DNA: TGCGCCAGCAGCTTGCAGGGACCTGTCGACGAGCAGTACTTC. Translation gives CASSLQGPVDEQYF.

J is TRBJ2-1 and V is TRBV7-9, with TRBD2 matching over 8 bases. Trimming removed 5 bases from V and 5 bases from J; junction bases left unmatched: 14. Per germline, CDR1 SEHNR and CDR2 FQNEAQ (reference sequence). This CDR3 spans 17 amino acids. DNA of the CDR3: TGTGCCAGCAGCCACATTAGAGGGCGGGAGGACAACAATGAGCAGTTCTTC. Amino acids: CASSHIRGREDNNEQFF.

This clonotype was picked up many times. The chain uses TRBV6-2 or TRBV6-3 and TRBJ2-2, with D tentatively TRBD1 (5 bases). Deletions cut 6 bases from V and 3 bases from J, with 11 bases between. The CDR3 totals 14 residues. From germline, CDR1 is MNHEY and CDR2 SVGEGT. Here the CDR3 DNA reads TGTGCCAGCAGATCCCAGGGTCACACCGGGGAGCTGTTTTTT. The encoded protein is CASRSQGHTGELFF.

V usage is TRBV10-3 and J usage is TRBJ2-1; 11 nucleotides match TRBD1. Per germline, CDR1 ENHRY and CDR2 SYGVKD. The length of the CDR3 is 16 residues. The V segment lost 2 bases and the J segment 5 bases; nucleotides outside the gene matches: 5. The CDR3 loop is CAISEIRDRGNNEQFF. CDR3 in DNA: TGTGCCATCAGTGAGATCCGGGACAGGGGGAACAATGAGCAGTTCTTC.

The chain carries TRBV30 and TRBJ1-1; D ambiguous. Germline V gene sequence: CDR1 GTSNPN, CDR2 SVGIG (reference sequence). The CDR3 consists of 12 residues. V lost 2 bases and J lost 1, with 5 bases in between. CDR3 loop: CAWSQPNTEAFF. DNA for the CDR3: TGTGCCTGGAGTCAGCCGAACACTGAAGCTTTCTTT.

This clonotype came up a few times. The DNA of the CDR3 is TGTGCCAGCAGTTTATACAAAGCCGGGACTAGCGGGAGTAACGCGTTCTTC. Residues: CASSLYKAGTSGSNAFF. The chain is built from TRBV27 and TRBJ2-1; 14 nucleotides agree with TRBD2. This CDR3 is 17 amino acids long. Trimming took 1 base from V and 15 from J; bases not matched to a gene: 14. CDR1 is MNHEY and CDR2 is SMNVEV in the germline V gene (reference sequence).

This clonotype was observed a few times. The chain links TRBV11-2 to TRBJ2-5; D remains ambiguous. Deletions cut 2 bases from V and 0 bases from J, with 13 bases between. The CDR3 spans 16 residues. CDR1 and CDR2 (germline): SGHAT, FQNNGV. CDR3 coding DNA: TGTGCCAGCAGCTTAAGGATTTGGCTAAACCAAGAGACCCAGTACTTC. It is translated as CASSLRIWLNQETQYF.

The J gene is TRBJ1-5, the V gene TRBV19, with TRBD1 identical over 9 bases. The CDR3 totals 16 residues. In germline, CDR1 is LNHDA, CDR2 SQIVND (reference sequence). The V and J ends lost 6 bases and 1 base, in that order; junction bases with no gene match: 7. The CDR3 loop is CASSPGQGYSNQPQHF. The CDR3 DNA reads TGTGCCAGTAGCCCAGGACAGGGGTACAGCAATCAGCCCCAGCATTTT.

The chain uses TRBV2 and TRBJ2-1, with D tentatively TRBD2 (5 bases). V lost 6 bases, J lost 7 bases, and 10 bases lay in between. The CDR3 sequence is 12 residues long. Germline values: CDR1 SNHLY, CDR2 FYNNEI. CDR3 residues: CASSSDFNEQFF. The CDR3, as DNA: TGTGCCAGCAGCTCGGACTTTAATGAGCAGTTCTTC. Based on the CDR3 plus reference TRBV2 and TRBJ2-1, the full variable domain is EPEVTQTPSHQVTQMGQEVILRCVPISNHLYFYWYRQILGQKVEFLVSFYNNEISEKSEIFDDQFSVERPDGSNFTLKIRSTKLEDSAMYFCASSSDFNEQFFGPGTRLTVL.